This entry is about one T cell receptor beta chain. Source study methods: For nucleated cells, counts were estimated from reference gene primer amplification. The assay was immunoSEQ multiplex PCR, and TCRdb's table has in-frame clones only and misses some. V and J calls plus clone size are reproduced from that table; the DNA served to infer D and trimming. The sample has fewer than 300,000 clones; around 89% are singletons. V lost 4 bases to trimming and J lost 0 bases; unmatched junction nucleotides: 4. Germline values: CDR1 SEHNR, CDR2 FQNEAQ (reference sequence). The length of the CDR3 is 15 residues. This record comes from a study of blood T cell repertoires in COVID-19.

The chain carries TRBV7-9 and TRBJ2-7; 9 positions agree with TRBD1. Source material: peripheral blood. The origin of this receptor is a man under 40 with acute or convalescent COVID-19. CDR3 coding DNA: TGTGCCAGCAGCTCAGCGGACAGGGGCTCCTACGAGCAGTACTTC. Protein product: CASSSADRGSYEQYF.